Shown below are 7 T cell receptor beta chains from a single sample sequenced in a study of T cell clones after liver transplantation. Generated by immunoSEQ multiplex PCR, the TCRdb table keeps only in-frame clones and is missing some. There are 68,000 or so clones in the sample; around 93% occur only once, and 0.9% to 1% lies in the top ten. The specimen was CD4+ T cells from blood, collected less than 28 months after liver transplant. These receptor sequences come from a human patient who received a liver transplant. Some T cells may arise from the graft donor.

The chain recombines TRBV5-1 with TRBJ2-3; D unresolved. The CDR3 is 15 amino acids. Per the germline V gene, CDR1 is SGHRS and CDR2 is YFSETQ. V was trimmed by 0 bases and J by 4 bases, leaving 12 bases between them. The CDR3 here is CASSLDGVWPDTQYF. CDR3 sequence (DNA): TGCGCCAGCAGCTTGGATGGGGTCTGGCCAGATACGCAGTATTTT.

V usage is TRBV5-1 and J usage is TRBJ2-1, with D tentatively TRBD1 or TRBD2 (5 bases each). Looked up from germline, CDR1 is SGHRS and CDR2 is YFSETQ. The CDR3 runs 15 residues. V shed 0 bases and J shed 4 bases, with 11 bases lying between them. CDR3 nucleotides: TGCGCCAGCAGCTTGGGCGAGGGGCCATACAATGAGCAGTTCTTC. Its protein is CASSLGEGPYNEQFF.

This clone appeared a single time. This CDR3 is CASTIQSTLRGYTF. The CDR3 DNA reads TGTGCCAGCACGATCCAGTCAACCCTAAGGGGCTACACCTTC. The chain carries TRBV2 and TRBJ1-2, with D hard to call. Per the germline V gene, CDR1 is SNHLY and CDR2 is FYNNEI. V was trimmed by 7 bases and J by 8 bases, leaving 20 bases between them. The CDR3 has 14 residues.

The gene calls are TRBV5-4 and TRBJ2-7, with D perhaps matching TRBD2 (6 bases). Trimming shortened V by 0 bases and J by 0 bases, and 22 bases separated the two germline ends. The CDR3 totals 19 residues. Germline-derived CDR1 and CDR2 are SGHNT and YYREEE (reference sequence). CDR3 loop: CASSLGGGAGAPLSYEQYF. In DNA, the CDR3 is TGTGCCAGCAGCTTGGGTGGAGGGGCAGGCGCACCCCTCTCCTACGAGCAGTACTTC.

The chain joins TRBV19 to TRBJ2-2, with TRBD1 matching 9 bases. CDR1 and CDR2 (germline): LNHDA, SQIVND (reference sequence). V was pared by 7 bases and J by 8 bases, with 17 bases of the junction left unmatched. This CDR3 has 17 amino acids. CDR3 DNA sequence: TGTGCCAGTACCATCGAGAAGTTGACAGGGGGAATAGGGGAGCTGTTTTTT. It codes for CASTIEKLTGGIGELFF.

The J gene is TRBJ1-2, the V gene TRBV4-3; D perhaps matches TRBD1 (5 bases). The CDR3 extends over 16 amino acids. V was shortened by 0 bases and J by 0 bases, with 11 bases between the two germline ends. CDR1 and CDR2 from the germline V gene are LGHNA and YSLEER. This CDR3 is CASSQDGGGANYGYTF. The CDR3 nucleotides are TGCGCCAGCAGCCAAGATGGGGGGGGAGCTAACTATGGCTACACCTTC.

V usage is TRBV25-1 and J usage is TRBJ1-1; D gene ambiguous. Trimming left V 4 bases short and J 1 base short, with 7 bases between. Germline loops: CDR1 MGHDK, CDR2 SYGVNS. The CDR3 runs to 13 residues. This CDR3 is CASSGAGNTEAFF. The CDR3 region has the DNA TGTGCCAGCAGTGGGGCGGGGAACACTGAAGCTTTCTTT.